Sequencing of this T cell receptor (beta chain) was carried out in a study of cytomegalovirus exposure and HLA in healthy donors (dated by TCRdb to 2016 to 2017). With respect to the entire study: An earlier analysis of several hundred of the donors reported 276 Gb of sequence data and approximately 120 million unique TCR beta sequences obtained from some 170 million T cells. The aim of the study was to test whether cataloging public T cell receptors could identify signatures of past pathogen exposure. An early release that covered fewer than 800 HLA-typed donors contained approximately 300 gigabases of sequencing data and tens of millions of unique TCR sequences. To decide whether each TCR beta V gene segment behaved as functional or pseudogenic, an earlier analysis of 587 of the donors relied on high-throughput TCR beta sequencing. Along with the roughly 700-subject first cohort, a separate validation cohort of over a hundred different subjects was used. In a later analysis, previously published TCR beta repertoires from 666 donors were re-analyzed and high-resolution HLA genotyping was added so that TCR occurrence patterns could be studied. Of the 300 to 450 genotyped donors, approximately 83% fell in the genetic ancestry cluster associated with self-reported Caucasian donors. The later analysis used no new phenotypic data to find candidate immune exposures, relying instead on TCR beta sequences and their occurrence across donors. A later genetic analysis took genome-wide SNP genotypes for about 65% of the 666 donors and used that subset as a discovery cohort. The number of donors typed differed by locus, with roughly 629-640 for A, B, C, DRB1 and DQB1, around 560 for DQA1, over 600 for DPA1, and about 450 for DPB1. Roughly five DR-DQ haplotypes were handled as single units for association and clustering, since linkage in the cohort was strong. Across 300 to 400 genotyped donors of the cohort, an average of roughly 200,000 unique TCR beta nucleotide sequences per donor were sequenced, and 15% to 20% of those sequences were non-productive. To predict cytomegalovirus infection status, the study combined high-throughput TCR immunosequencing, statistical association of individual TCRs with disease status, and machine learning. Class I and class II HLA loci were covered by the typing at four-digit resolution. Donor age, sex, ethnicity and CMV serostatus were collected together with the repertoire data. All discovery cohort repertoires had been generated on a single sequencing platform. The study profiled the T cell repertoires of hundreds of subjects by immunosequencing and related them to cytomegalovirus serostatus.

Comments on this clone: The antigen it recognizes is unknown. No base quality values were provided; no much bigger clone lies one nucleotide off.

Measured from the cysteine to the phenylalanine, the CDR3 is 14 residues long. Only the CDR3 portion is preserved as DNA: 42 bases, with reading frame beginning at the first base. CDR1 and CDR2 (PRHDT, FYEKMQ) derive from the germline V gene (reference sequence). V is pared back by 4 bases and J by 0 bases, with 6 bases lying between the germline termini. Overall study results and their limits: In this cohort, only TCR beta chains were sequenced, and detectable features were limited by the absence of alpha or paired-chain data. Three of the identified cytomegalovirus-associated TCR beta chains were confirmed in vitro to be specific for cytomegalovirus antigens. A further reported finding was that TCR beta sequences accurately predicted the HLA-A and HLA-B alleles for most subjects in the first cohort. Because some donors lacked HLA typing at each locus, the association tests relied only on the typed subset. A group of highly shared sequence variants was considered likely to be a technical artifact of the sequencing pipeline. In a later analysis, HLA-associated TCR beta chains were found to be more clonally expanded and to have lower generation probabilities than equally common non-associated chains. Because the 87-base-pair reads could not distinguish some IMGT-functional V segments, including TRBV6-2 and TRBV6-3, those segments were excluded. According to a later analysis, most CMV-associated TCR beta chains appeared to be HLA-restricted, and the HLA associations seemed to be driven largely by CMV exposure. About 17 rarely observed V segments, including chromosome 9 orphons, were excluded from the earlier analysis of some 590 of the donors because counts were too low. The authors suggested that the approach could potentially be generalized to other disease states and immunological phenotypes. Linkage disequilibrium might explain the correlated functional status among segregating V segments, but an unknown experimental factor could not be excluded. According to a later analysis, parvovirus B19, influenza, CMV and Epstein-Barr virus appeared linked to several top co-occurrence clusters. The classifier was reported to diagnose cytomegalovirus status with high specificity and sensitivity in both the original and validation cohorts. Immune exposure information for the cohort was limited to CMV serostatus. Compared with the 666-donor mean, donors in an Asian-associated ancestry cluster had fewer N-insertions in productive TCRs, according to a later genetic analysis. In a later analysis, the rate of TCR association differed among HLA loci, with DRB1 alleles having the most associated TCRs and HLA-C alleles having the fewest. Broadly in line with IMGT annotations, most TCR beta V segments showed up in productive rearrangements about 90% or about 30% of the time in an earlier analysis of some 590 of the donors. Assigning TCR associations to individual alleles was difficult when HLA alleles, especially DR and DQ, strongly co-occurred. The presence/absence analyses assumed that sequencing depth was roughly uniform across donors, and that assumption may not be true. A total of 150 or so TCR beta chains were listed by the study as associated with cytomegalovirus. An association between a missense DCLRE1C variant and V-gene and J-gene trimming of TCR beta chains was found in a later genetic analysis and replicated in an independent cohort. A later analysis associated 17,000 or so TCR beta sequences with specific HLA alleles at a false discovery rate of 0.05. Most TCR sequences were observed very rarely across donors, whereas some public TCRs were present in many individuals.

In total, roughly 710 healthy bone marrow donors made up the cohort. At the time of sampling, all cohort members were nominally healthy, though unrecorded immune exposures were likely present. The donor tested CMV seropositive, placing the donor among the 250 to 350 seropositive members of the cohort. A peripheral blood sample was collected from each donor, and TCR beta sequencing was performed on peripheral blood mononuclear cells. The Qiagen DNeasy Blood Extraction Kit was used to extract genomic DNA from the blood cell samples. The library came from the immunoSEQ multiplex PCR assay. For the multiplex PCR, a mixture combining 60 forward primers for TCR Vbeta segments and 13 reverse primers for TCR Jbeta segments was used. The CDR3 region of rearranged TCR beta genes was amplified from genomic DNA with a multiplex PCR assay. On the Illumina HiSeq System, the amplified TCR beta libraries were sequenced as 87-base-pair reads. Processing in the source paper ran as follows. A later analysis counted tens of millions of unique TCR beta chains across the 666 repertoires, and some 11 million of these chains were shared by at least two donors. Raw reads were error-corrected and collapsed into unique sequences by a nearest-neighbor algorithm in which closely related sequences were merged to remove PCR and sequencing errors. CDR3 sequences were aligned to IMGT reference sequences to assign V, D and J gene segments. For a sequence to be retained, a match of at least six nucleotides to both a V gene segment and a J gene segment was required. A rearrangement counted as productive if the CDR3 had no stop codons and remained in frame with V and J, and every other rearrangement counted as non-productive. Following IMGT convention, CDR3 was defined as the stretch from the second conserved V-encoded cysteine up to the conserved J-encoded phenylalanine. The earlier analysis of 550 to 650 of the donors excluded any sequence lacking an unambiguous match to a single V gene segment. In an earlier analysis of some 590 of the donors, a V segment was called functional when productive rearrangements were above 56.7%, and segregating when the standard deviation between donors exceeded 5%. To diagnose cytomegalovirus status from the catalog of TCR beta chain sequences, a statistical classification framework was built. In a later analysis, TCR nucleotide sequences were compared against IMGT/GENE-DB human TR gene sequences so that V and J genes could be assigned. A later analysis assigned CDR3 sequences and most-parsimonious VDJ recombination scenarios with the TCRdist pipeline. In a later analysis, every TCR beta chain was defined by the combination of its CDR3 amino acid sequence and its V-gene family, and reads without a unique V-gene family were dropped. A later analysis removed nearly 600 highly shared, low-generation-probability nucleotide sequences to deal with suspected cross-contamination and a sequencing artifact. In a later analysis, a clonal expansion index was calculated for each public chain from normalized within-repertoire ranks of inferred template counts. In a later analysis, generation probabilities were computed with a VDJ recombination model fitted to out-of-frame rearrangements, and the resulting probabilities were checked against IGoR. A later analysis scored TCR-TCR, TCR-HLA and TCR-CMV co-occurrence with hypergeometric tests, applying a repertoire-size bias correction to TCR pairs. To estimate false discovery rates, a later analysis permuted the HLA or CMV assignments 20 times. In a later analysis, co-occurring TCRs were grouped using DBSCAN, and TCRdist sequence similarity was added for clustering within HLA-allele-positive subsets. Repertoires with fewer than 30,000 or more than 120,000 public chains were left out of co-occurrence clustering, as were five repertoires with anomalous nucleotide sharing. TCRdb's version of the immuneACCESS table is confined to in-frame rearrangements and falls short of the full clone set. An unresolved V gene accounts for under half of the shortfall where checked; the remainder is of unknown origin. That table furnishes V, J and clone size, whereas the DNA furnished D and trimming. This sample lists around 180,000 clones; 80% were detected once. Together, the top ten hold under 7.5% of the sample.

The sequencing sample was made of PBMCs. This clonotype was sampled from a man in his thirties or forties in good health and CMV-seropositive. This chain joins TRBV13 to TRBJ1-4; no D gene is confidently identified. The DNA reads TGTGCCAGCAGCTCGTACTCAACTAATGAAAAACTGTTTTTT. It is translated as CASSSYSTNEKLFF.